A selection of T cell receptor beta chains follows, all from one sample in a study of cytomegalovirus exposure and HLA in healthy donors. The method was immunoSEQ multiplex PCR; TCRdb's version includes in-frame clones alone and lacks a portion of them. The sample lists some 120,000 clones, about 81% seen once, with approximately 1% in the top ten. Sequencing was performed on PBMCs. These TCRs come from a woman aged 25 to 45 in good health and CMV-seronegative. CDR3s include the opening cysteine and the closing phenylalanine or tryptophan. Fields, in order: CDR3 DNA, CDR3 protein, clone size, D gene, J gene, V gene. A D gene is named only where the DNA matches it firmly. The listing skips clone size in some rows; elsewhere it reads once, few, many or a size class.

DNA: TGTGCCAGCAGCTTAGCGCGCAGGGGGACCGGTGAAAAACTGTTTTTT
CDR3: CASSLARRGTGEKLFF
size: few
D: TRBD1
J: TRBJ1-4
V: TRBV7-2

DNA: TGTGCCAGCAGCCCCAGACAGCGGGAGGGAAGAGATACGCAGTATTTT
CDR3: CASSPRQREGRDTQYF
size: .
D: TRBD2
J: TRBJ2-3
V: TRBV7-2

DNA: TGTGCCAGTCCAAGCGGAGGAGCTGGAAACACCATATATTTT
CDR3: CASPSGGAGNTIYF
size: .
D: .
J: TRBJ1-3
V: TRBV19

DNA: TGTGCCAGCAGTCAAGGGACAGTCATTAATGAAAAACTGTTTTTT
CDR3: CASSQGTVINEKLFF
size: once
D: TRBD1
J: TRBJ1-4
V: TRBV7-9

DNA: TGCGCCAGCAGCCAAGGTGGGACAGGGGATGAAAAACTGTTTTTT
CDR3: CASSQGGTGDEKLFF
size: few
D: TRBD1
J: TRBJ1-4
V: TRBV4-3

DNA: TGTGCCAGCGCCTATAGTCAGCCCCAGCATTTT
CDR3: CASAYSQPQHF
size: .
D: .
J: TRBJ1-5
V: TRBV2

DNA: TGTGCCAGCAGCAAGGAAGGAGGGGGCGAATTGTTTTTT
CDR3: CASSKEGGGELFF
size: .
D: TRBD1
J: TRBJ1-4
V: TRBV7-9

DNA: TGTGCCAGCTCACCACGGCCTGACTGGTGGACTGAAGCTTTCTTT
CDR3: CASSPRPDWWTEAFF
size: .
D: .
J: TRBJ1-1
V: TRBV18

DNA: TGTGCCAGCAGCTTAGGCCCGACCAGGGATCAGCCCCAGCATTTT
CDR3: CASSLGPTRDQPQHF
size: once
D: .
J: TRBJ1-5
V: TRBV7-8

DNA: TGTGCCAGTAGCCCCCCGTTAGGGCGGGGAGAGCACGGGGAGCTGTTTTTT
CDR3: CASSPPLGRGEHGELFF
size: once
D: .
J: TRBJ2-2
V: TRBV19

DNA: TGCGCCAGCAGCCAATTAGTAAGCACAGATACGCAGTATTTT
CDR3: CASSQLVSTDTQYF
size: .
D: .
J: TRBJ2-3
V: TRBV4-3

DNA: TGTGCCAGCAGTGCCCGGGGGGCGGCCTCCGAGCAGTACTTC
CDR3: CASSARGAASEQYF
size: .
D: .
J: TRBJ2-7
V: TRBV2

DNA: TGTGCCAGCGGGGGAGCGGGGGGGCGTGAGCAGTTCTTC
CDR3: CASGGAGGREQFF
size: .
D: TRBD2
J: TRBJ2-1
V: TRBV6-6

DNA: TGTGCCAGCAGTTTGGTCCCGGGAGAGACCCAGTACTTC
CDR3: CASSLVPGETQYF
size: once
D: .
J: TRBJ2-5
V: TRBV27

DNA: TGTTCCAGCAGCCTCCTCAGAGCTAAGACAGGGGGTTGGGACACTGAAGCTTTCTTT
CDR3: CSSSLLRAKTGGWDTEAFF
size: .
D: TRBD1
J: TRBJ1-1
V: TRBV7-9

DNA: TGTGCCAGCAGCCCAGGGGCACGCAATGAGCAGTTCTTC
CDR3: CASSPGARNEQFF
size: .
D: .
J: TRBJ2-1
V: TRBV7-3

DNA: TGTGCCAGCAGCTTCGGAGACAGCGGCACAGATACGCAGTATTTT
CDR3: CASSFGDSGTDTQYF
size: .
D: .
J: TRBJ2-3
V: TRBV11-2

DNA: TGTGCCAGCAGCGCCTACAGGGGGCTAGTGAACACTGAAGCTTTCTTT
CDR3: CASSAYRGLVNTEAFF
size: .
D: TRBD1
J: TRBJ1-1
V: TRBV5-4

DNA: TGTGCCAGCTCACCATTTGGGGGCTTCGACGAGCAGTACTTC
CDR3: CASSPFGGFDEQYF
size: .
D: .
J: TRBJ2-7
V: TRBV18

DNA: TGCGCCAACCCGCCCCTTACTAGCGGGAGAAACACCGGGGAGCTGTTTTTT
CDR3: CANPPLTSGRNTGELFF
size: .
D: TRBD2
J: TRBJ2-2
V: TRBV10-1

DNA: TGTGCCAGCAGTGGACTAGCGGGGGCCCTTTGGAATGAGCAGTTCTTC
CDR3: CASSGLAGALWNEQFF
size: .
D: TRBD2
J: TRBJ2-1
V: TRBV6-1

DNA: TGTGCCAGCAGCACAGGGACCCATCAGCCCCAGCATTTT
CDR3: CASSTGTHQPQHF
size: .
D: .
J: TRBJ1-5
V: TRBV25-1

DNA: TGTGCCAGCAGCTCTTCCTTGGGACTAGCGGGAGTGGGGACGACGGCAGATACGCAGTATTTT
CDR3: CASSSSLGLAGVGTTADTQYF
size: .
D: TRBD2
J: TRBJ2-3
V: TRBV7-3

DNA: TGCGCCAGCAGCCAATTTCCGGGACAAAGGAACACTGAAGCTTTCTTT
CDR3: CASSQFPGQRNTEAFF
size: .
D: .
J: TRBJ1-1
V: TRBV4-1

DNA: TGTGCCAGTAGTCCGACAGGCAACACTGAAGCTTTCTTT
CDR3: CASSPTGNTEAFF
size: .
D: .
J: TRBJ1-1
V: TRBV19

DNA: TGTGCCAGCAGCGTAGGGGCAGGCGAGGGCAGAGGCTACACCTTC
CDR3: CASSVGAGEGRGYTF
size: .
D: .
J: TRBJ1-2
V: TRBV9